The text below deals with one T cell receptor (beta chain). Its antigen is currently unknown. A junction boundary mismatches the germline segment, possibly from a read error. The data originate from a study of siplizumab effects on memory and regulatory T cells. Study-wide results and caveats: Many proliferating CD4+ or CD8+ clones remained unclassified. Roughly 80-97% of them could not be assigned either a naive or a memory phenotype. Alloreactive sequences tracing back to unstimulated CD4+ memory cells were significantly reduced by siplizumab. There was no confirmation of the suppressive function of proliferating Tregs from siplizumab cultures.

Germline loops: CDR1 MNHNY, CDR2 SVGAGI (reference sequence). The CDR3 has 15 amino acids. The assay looked at 80,000 to 100,000 TCR templates in each sample. TCRdb's table, derived via immunoSEQ multiplex PCR, lists solely in-frame clones and lacks some. Here the sample spans more than 90,000 clones, about 93% being singletons. The source material was non-Treg CD4+ T cells sorted from blood. The source of this sequence is a human donor in good health. V and J are TRBV6-6 and TRBJ2-7, with 9 bases matching TRBD1. The CDR3 sequence: CASSPRISARDRARF. The DNA of the CDR3 is TGTGCCAGCAGTCCCAGAATTAGTGCCCGGGACAGGGCCAGGTTC.